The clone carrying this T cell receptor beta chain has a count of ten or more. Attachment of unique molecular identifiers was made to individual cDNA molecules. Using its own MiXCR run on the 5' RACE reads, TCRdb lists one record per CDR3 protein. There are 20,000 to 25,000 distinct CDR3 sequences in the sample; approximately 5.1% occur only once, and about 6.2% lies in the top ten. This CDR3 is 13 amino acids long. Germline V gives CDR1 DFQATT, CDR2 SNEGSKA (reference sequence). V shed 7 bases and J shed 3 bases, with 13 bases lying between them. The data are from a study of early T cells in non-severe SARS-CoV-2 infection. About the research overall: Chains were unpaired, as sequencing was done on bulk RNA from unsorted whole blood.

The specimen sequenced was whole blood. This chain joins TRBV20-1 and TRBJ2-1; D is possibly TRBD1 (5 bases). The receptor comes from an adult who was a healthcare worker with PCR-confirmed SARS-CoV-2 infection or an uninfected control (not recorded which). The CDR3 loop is CSVATGFYNEQFF. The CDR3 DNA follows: TGCAGTGTTGCCACAGGCTTCTACAATGAGCAGTTCTTC.